This T cell receptor beta chain stems from a study of human T cells and chemical hapten exposure. Study information: Upper back patch tests used 0.01% DPC, scored after 6 days. General observations from the study: Sensitizing to DPC left TCRs with a frequency above 1 in 1000 unaltered. Expanded TCR counts at PT1 were positively correlated with the patch test score.

Ten or more counts support this clonotype. Antigen: not known. The time point is: pre-sensitization, week 0. Documented treatment: therapeutic diphenylcyclopropenone sensitization with weekly scalp DPC. TCRdb reanalysed the RACE reads using MiXCR and keeps one entry per CDR3 protein. The repertoire has tens of thousands of distinct CDR3 sequences, 11% of them found once; the top ten carry about 5.2%. Germline loops: CDR1 SGHAT, CDR2 FQNNGV. CDR3 length: 16 residues. Trimming stripped 0 bases from V and 7 bases from J, with 17 bases between. This sequence joins TRBV11-2 and TRBJ2-3; maybe TRBD2 (5 bases). The sequence was collected from a woman in her fifties or sixties with alopecia areata. Some clones in this sample may be carry-over from other donors' samples. The input for sequencing was whole blood, taken in connection with sensitization to the hapten diphenylcyclopropenone (DPC). CDR3 amino acids: CASSLELAGPLNTQYF. CDR3 coding DNA: TGTGCCAGCAGCTTAGAGTTGGCGGGCCCCTTAAATACGCAGTATTTT. The full variable domain, rest sourced from reference TRBV11-2 and TRBJ2-3, is EAGVAQSPRYKIIEKRQSVAFWCNPISGHATLYWYQQILGQGPKLLIQFQNNGVVDDSQLPKDRFSAERLKGVDSTLKIQPAKLEDSAVYLCASSLELAGPLNTQYFGPGTRLTVL.